A single sample gave rise to the 24 T cell receptor beta chains below, sequenced in a study of blood T cell repertoires in COVID-19. Repertoires were generated with immunoSEQ multiplex PCR, while TCRdb's copy carries only in-frame clones and drops some. The sample consists of 270,000 or so clones, 80% to 90% of them appearing once. The sequenced sample was peripheral blood. These TCRs come from a woman younger than 45 with active or convalescent COVID-19.

The rearrangement links TRBV5-1 to TRBJ2-7; D remains ambiguous. Germline lookup yields CDR1 SGHRS and CDR2 YFSETQ. The CDR3 covers 14 residues. V was clipped by 0 bases and J by 0 bases, with 7 bases between them. CDR3 region: CASSLGLNSYEQYF. DNA for the CDR3: TGCGCCAGCAGCTTGGGACTCAACTCCTACGAGCAGTACTTC.

The chain is built from TRBV28 and TRBJ1-1, with D perhaps TRBD1 (6 bases). Looked up from germline, CDR1 is MDHEN and CDR2 is SYDVKM. The CDR3 is 16 amino acids. Trimming shortened V by 2 bases and J by 4 bases, and 17 bases separated the two germline ends. This chain's CDR3 is CASSLPRGARGTEAFF. DNA of the CDR3: TGTGCCAGCAGTTTACCGCGGGGGGCGCGAGGCACTGAAGCTTTCTTT.

The rearrangement links TRBV5-1 to TRBJ2-1; D is perhaps TRBD2 (6 bases). The CDR3 covers 15 residues. Trimming cost V 2 bases and J 1 base, with 10 bases left between them. CDR1 is SGHRS and CDR2 is YFSETQ in the germline V gene. The CDR3 DNA follows: TGCGCCAGCAGCTTTGGCGGGGAATCCTACAATGAGCAGTTCTTC. This sequence encodes CASSFGGESYNEQFF.

The V gene is TRBV3-1 (or the pseudogene TRBV3-2), the J gene TRBJ1-4; 7 nucleotides line up with TRBD1. CDR1 LGHDT and CDR2 YNNKEL come from the germline V gene (reference sequence). CDR3 length equals 14 residues. V gave up 5 bases and J gave up 4 bases; unmatched junction bases: 4. CDR3 nucleotides: TGTGCCAGCAGCTTCCAGGGGGGTAATGAAAAACTGTTTTTT. Translation gives CASSFQGGNEKLFF.

The chain couples TRBV4-3 to TRBJ1-2, with 7 bases that match TRBD1. Trimming removed 5 bases from V and 1 base from J; junction bases left unmatched: 10. Germline V lookup: CDR1 LGHNA, CDR2 YSLEER. This CDR3 has 16 residues. The CDR3 DNA is TGCGCCAGCAGCGGAGCAACGGGACAGAATAACTATGGCTACACCTTC. Encoded protein: CASSGATGQNNYGYTF.

This sequence joins TRBV7-9 and TRBJ1-1; a weak D match, TRBD1 (6 bases). Germline CDR1 and CDR2: SEHNR and FQNEAQ (reference sequence). V shed 0 bases and J shed 4 bases, with 12 bases lying between them. CDR3 length: 15 amino acids. The chain's CDR3 is CASSLANRAFTEAFF. The CDR3 region has the DNA TGTGCCAGCAGCTTAGCCAACAGGGCGTTCACTGAAGCTTTCTTT.

The chain links TRBV18 to TRBJ1-1; a weak D match, TRBD1 (6 bases). This CDR3 spans 14 amino acids. Germline V gives CDR1 KGHSH, CDR2 LQKENI. The germline V and J ends were trimmed by 2 bases and 3 bases, with 10 bases remaining between them. CDR3 sequence reads: CASSPTGYDTEAFF. The CDR3 nucleotides read TGTGCCAGCTCACCAACAGGGTATGACACTGAAGCTTTCTTT.

The chain links TRBV9 to TRBJ2-2, with D maybe TRBD1 (6 bases). V was shortened by 0 bases and J by 3 bases, with 18 bases between the two germline ends. The germline gives CDR1 SGDLS, CDR2 YYNGEE. The CDR3 consists of 18 residues. CDR3 nucleotide sequence: TGTGCCAGCAGCGTAGTTATTTCACAGGGCCTGTACACCGGGGAGCTGTTTTTT. Translated, it gives CASSVVISQGLYTGELFF.

The chain joins TRBV5-8 to TRBJ2-5; 9 positions agree with TRBD1. Trimming removed 3 bases from V and 6 bases from J; junction bases left unmatched: 9. Germline CDR1 SGHTS, CDR2 YDEGEE. CDR3 size: 15 residues. The CDR3 DNA sequence: TGTGCCAGCAGCTACCGGGACAGGGTTGCGCAGACCCAGTACTTC. Its translation is CASSYRDRVAQTQYF. The variable domain in full, with the rest retrieved from reference TRBV5-8 and TRBJ2-5, is EAGVTQSPTHLIKTRGQQATLRCSPISGHTSVYWYQQALGLGLQFLLWYDEGEERNRGNFPPRFSGRQFPNYSSELNVNALELEDSALYLCASSYRDRVAQTQYFGPGTRLLVL.

The chain joins TRBV7-2 to TRBJ1-6, with D perhaps matching TRBD1 (5 bases). Germline V gives CDR1 SGHTA, CDR2 FQGNSA. Between the trimmed V and J ends, which lost 5 bases and 8 bases, there was a span of 10 bases. This CDR3 is 13 amino acids long. DNA for the CDR3: TGTGCCAGCAGCCGACAGTCCTATTCACCCCTCCACTTT. It encodes CASSRQSYSPLHF.

This chain uses TRBV5-1 with TRBJ1-4; 9 positions agree with TRBD1. Trimming cost V 2 bases and J 5 bases; bases outside gene matches: 4. CDR1 SGHRS and CDR2 YFSETQ come from the germline V gene. CDR3 length: 15 amino acids. CDR3 sequence (DNA): TGCGCCAGCAGCTTACAGGGGGCCCTAAATGAAAAACTGTTTTTT. Protein product: CASSLQGALNEKLFF. Together with reference TRBV5-1 and TRBJ1-4, the CDR3 gives the full variable domain: KAGVTQTPRYLIKTRGQQVTLSCSPISGHRSVSWYQQTPGQGLQFLFEYFSETQRNKGNFPGRFSGRQFSNSRSEMNVSTLELGDSALYLCASSLQGALNEKLFFGSGTQLSVL.

The V gene is TRBV7-3, the J gene TRBJ1-1, with TRBD1 matching over 8 bases. V dropped 5 bases and J dropped 1; count of bases not matched to a gene: 3. Germline CDR1 and CDR2: SGHTA and FQGTGA. The length of the CDR3 is 14 residues. CDR3 DNA sequence: TGTGCCAGCAGCCTCGGACAGGGGAACACTGAAGCTTTCTTT. Translation: CASSLGQGNTEAFF.

The genes are TRBV5-4 and TRBJ1-4; D gene uncertain. Germline V gene data show CDR1 as SGHNT and CDR2 as YYREEE (reference sequence). V was trimmed by 1 base and J by 0 bases, leaving 16 bases between them. The CDR3 runs to 18 residues. The CDR3 sequence: CASSLRDPGSPTNEKLFF. The DNA for the CDR3 is TGTGCCAGCAGCTTGAGGGATCCGGGGAGTCCAACTAATGAAAAACTGTTTTTT.

The gene calls are TRBV7-3 and TRBJ2-3, with 8 bases that match TRBD2. CDR1 is SGHTA and CDR2 is FQGTGA in the germline V gene. Germline trimming cut 1 base from V and 5 bases from J; bases unmatched to any gene: 8. CDR3 length: 16 amino acids. The CDR3 coding sequence is TGTGCCAGCAGCTTAAGGTCGGGGGGGTCCCGAGATACGCAGTATTTT. Its translation is CASSLRSGGSRDTQYF.

The chain uses TRBV7-2 and TRBJ1-2, with 9 bases matching TRBD1. The length of the CDR3 is 14 residues. J was trimmed by 4 bases and V by 8 bases; bases with no gene match: 8. Germline CDR1 is SGHTA and CDR2 is FQGNSA. In DNA, the CDR3 is TGTGCCAGCGGTTTGGACAGGGGCCTCTATGGCTACACCTTC. Protein: CASGLDRGLYGYTF.

This clone appeared once. J is TRBJ2-2 and V is TRBV28; the D gene is possibly TRBD2 (6 bases). CDR3 length equals 15 residues. Germline V gene lookup returns CDR1 MDHEN and CDR2 SYDVKM. The V end lost 5 bases, the J end lost 4 bases, and 14 bases lay between the germline ends. CDR3 sequence: CASSPLPGSTGELFF. DNA of the CDR3: TGTGCCAGCAGTCCTCTCCCCGGGAGCACCGGGGAGCTGTTTTTT.

V and J are TRBV3-1 (or the pseudogene TRBV3-2) and TRBJ1-2, with 9 bases matching TRBD1. The length of the CDR3 is 16 residues. The V and J ends lost 6 bases and 8 bases, in that order; junction bases with no gene match: 16. The germline gives CDR1 LGHDT, CDR2 YNNKEL (reference sequence). This CDR3 reads CASSPGQGPPRGGYTF. CDR3 nucleotides: TGTGCCAGCAGTCCGGGACAGGGTCCCCCTCGAGGAGGCTACACCTTC.

This clone came up a few times. This chain joins TRBV13 and TRBJ2-7, with a possible D match to TRBD2 (5 bases). Trimming stripped 3 bases from V and 4 bases from J, with 16 bases between. The germline gives CDR1 PRHDT, CDR2 FYEKMQ (reference sequence). The CDR3 length is 15 residues. The CDR3 loop reads CASSLKKGSSYEQYF. For the CDR3, the DNA is TGTGCCAGCAGCTTGAAAAAAGGGAGTTCGTACGAGCAGTACTTC.

This chain joins TRBV7-9 and TRBJ2-3; D is possibly TRBD2 (6 bases). V was clipped by 1 base and J by 5 bases, with 16 bases between them. This CDR3 is 16 amino acids long. The V gene's germline CDR1 is SEHNR and CDR2 FQNEAQ (reference sequence). The DNA for the CDR3 is TGTGCCAGCAGCTTAGGGGTACTAGCAATTGGAGATACGCAGTATTTT. Translating gives CASSLGVLAIGDTQYF.

The J gene is TRBJ2-7, the V gene TRBV23-1, with TRBD2 matching 9 bases. TRBV23-1 belongs to the ORF category, with a function that is uncertain. Unmatched junction bases numbered 13, after V lost 3 bases and J lost 7 bases. There are 16 residues in the CDR3. CDR3 sequence (DNA): TGCGCCAGCAGTCACCGCACTAGCGGGCCAGGCAGGGAGCAGTACTTC. This encodes CASSHRTSGPGREQYF.

In this sample, this clone turned up a few times. This chain connects TRBV7-3 to TRBJ2-1, with D maybe TRBD2 (7 bases). Germline CDR1 is SGHTA and CDR2 is FQGTGA. The V end was cut by 1 base, the J end by 8 bases, with 12 bases between. The CDR3 consists of 14 residues. For the CDR3, the DNA is TGTGCCAGCAGCTTAATAGGGGGAGGGTATGAGCAGTTCTTC. It specifies CASSLIGGGYEQFF.

The count of this clone is one. J is TRBJ2-4 and V is TRBV4-3; D might be TRBD1 (8 bases). Germline lookup yields CDR1 LGHNA and CDR2 YSLEER. The CDR3 contains 18 residues. V was pared by 4 bases and J by 0 bases, with 19 bases between. In DNA, the CDR3 is TGCGCCAGCAGCCTGGATTTACAGGGGGGGTTAGCCAAAAACATTCAGTACTTC. Amino acids: CASSLDLQGGLAKNIQYF.

The chain couples TRBV5-1 to TRBJ2-3, with 10 bases matching TRBD1. Germline trimming cut 8 bases from V and 3 bases from J; bases unmatched to any gene: 3. The germline V gene encodes CDR1 SGHRS and CDR2 YFSETQ. CDR3 length equals 13 residues. This CDR3 reads CASGQGGTDTQYF. The CDR3 DNA reads TGCGCCAGTGGACAGGGGGGGACAGATACGCAGTATTTT.

This sequence joins TRBV6-6 and TRBJ1-1, with D unresolved. The CDR3 covers 14 residues. CDR1 and CDR2 from the germline V gene are MNHNY and SVGAGI (reference sequence). V gave up 5 bases and J gave up 7 bases, with 17 bases separating them. DNA for the CDR3: TGTGCCAGCAGTAGAGGAAACCCCCTGATTGAAGCTTTCTTT. Its translation: CASSRGNPLIEAFF.